This T cell receptor (beta chain) derives from a study of T cell responses to AZD1222 COVID-19 vaccine. Overall study: Both about-4-week and about-12-week second-dose recipients were combined. General study results and limits: Baseline seropositives among AZD1222 recipients totaled only six or seven. In a largely white British group with more females than males, clonal diversity was possibly underestimated.

Comments on this clone: Antigen unknown.

The CDR3 is 11 residues long. V dropped 5 bases and J dropped 5 bases, with 6 bases sitting between them. Germline V lookup: CDR1 SGHVS, CDR2 FNYEAQ. The assay was immunoSEQ multiplex PCR, and TCRdb's table has in-frame clones only and misses some. The sample contains more than 85,000 clones, 70% to 90% of which appear only once. The source was peripheral blood, collected on day 0 of AZD1222 vaccination. The V and J genes are TRBV7-6 and TRBJ2-5; no clear D gene. The source of this sequence is an adult in good health. The CDR3 sequence is CASSAQETQYF. CDR3 nucleotides: TGTGCCAGCAGCGCCCAGGAGACCCAGTACTTC.